The rows below give T cell receptor beta chains drawn from one sample of a study of technical replicates of blood from a handful of donors. Repertoires were generated with immunoSEQ multiplex PCR, while TCRdb's copy carries only in-frame clones and drops some. The data contain approximately 87,000 clones, 80% to 95% of them singletons. The sample taken for sequencing was T cells isolated from PBMCs. The receptors were gathered from a human donor in good health. Some clones in this sample may be carry-over from other donors' samples. The CDR3 runs from the conserved cysteine through the conserved F or W. Fields, in order: J gene, clone size, D gene, V gene, CDR3 protein, CDR3 DNA. A D gene is named only where the DNA matches it firmly. Some rows mark clone size as missing; the rest say once, few, many or name a class of expanded clone.

TRBJ1-3,.,.,TRBV7-3,CASSPLARGDTIYF,TGTGCCAGCAGCCCCCTCGCCAGGGGAGACACCATATATTTT
TRBJ2-1,.,TRBD2,TRBV7-2,CASSLAGGNNEQFF,TGTGCCAGCAGCTTAGCGGGAGGGAACAATGAGCAGTTCTTC
TRBJ2-1,.,.,TRBV9,CASSGSGGAGEQFF,TGTGCCAGCAGCGGGTCAGGAGGAGCTGGTGAGCAGTTCTTC
TRBJ1-4,.,.,TRBV7-2,CASSLSATNEKLFF,TGTGCCAGCAGCTTATCGGCAACTAATGAAAAACTGTTTTTT
TRBJ2-1,once,TRBD2,TRBV30,CAWQWLAGGINEQFF,TGTGCCTGGCAGTGGTTAGCGGGAGGGATCAATGAGCAGTTCTTC
TRBJ1-3,once,.,TRBV21-1,CASSFYRGDSGNTIYF,TGTGCCAGCAGCTTTTACAGGGGCGACTCTGGAAACACCATATATTTT
TRBJ1-5,.,TRBD1,TRBV18,CASSRIGQDSNQPQHF,TGTGCCAGCTCACGGATCGGACAGGATAGCAATCAGCCCCAGCATTTT
TRBJ2-1,.,TRBD2,TRBV19,CASSIVSLSGRNNEQFF,TGTGCCAGTAGTATAGTTTCCCTGAGCGGGAGAAACAATGAGCAGTTCTTC
TRBJ1-1,.,.,TRBV28,CASSSPRYGREGEAFF,TGTGCCAGCAGTTCCCCGCGGTACGGCAGGGAGGGGGAAGCTTTCTTT
TRBJ2-7,once,TRBD2,TRBV9,CASSVASGRTYEQYF,TGTGCCAGCAGCGTCGCTAGCGGGAGGACCTACGAGCAGTACTTC
TRBJ1-4,.,.,TRBV7-8,CASSLVGRGEKLFF,TGTGCCAGCAGCTTAGTTGGCAGAGGAGAAAAACTGTTTTTT
TRBJ2-7,few,TRBD2,TRBV5-1,CASSLGIAGGPGREQYF,TGCGCCAGCAGCTTGGGGATAGCGGGAGGGCCAGGAAGGGAGCAGTACTTC
TRBJ1-4,.,.,TRBV6-1,CATRRGGEKLFF,TGTGCCACCCGTAGGGGGGGTGAAAAACTGTTTTTT
TRBJ1-1,few,.,TRBV21-1,CASSKDPTGSHTEAFF,TGTGCCAGCAGCAAAGATCCCACGGGGTCGCACACTGAAGCTTTCTTT
TRBJ2-5,.,TRBD2,TRBV2,CASSLRLAGYQETQYF,TGTGCCAGCAGCTTAAGACTAGCGGGTTATCAAGAGACCCAGTACTTC
TRBJ2-7,.,TRBD1,TRBV28,CASGGTGGREQYF,TGTGCCAGCGGCGGGACAGGGGGCCGCGAGCAGTACTTC
TRBJ1-2,.,TRBD1,TRBV7-8,CASSSGTGASGYTF,TGTGCCAGCAGTTCCGGGACAGGGGCGTCCGGCTACACCTTC
TRBJ2-7,once,.,TRBV19,CASMGYLYEQYF,TGTGCCAGTATGGGCTACCTCTACGAGCAGTACTTC
TRBJ2-1,.,.,TRBV11-3,CASSPGPVTYNEQFF,TGTGCCAGCAGCCCAGGGCCCGTCACCTACAATGAGCAGTTCTTC
TRBJ1-2,few,.,TRBV27,CASSSQGFWGYTF,TGTGCCAGCAGTTCCCAGGGCTTCTGGGGCTACACCTTC
TRBJ2-3,.,TRBD1,TRBV27,CASSSTESGTGGFDTQYF,TGTGCCAGCAGTTCCACCGAGTCCGGGACAGGGGGCTTTGATACGCAGTATTTT
TRBJ2-2,.,.,TRBV6-5,CASRLSPANTGELFF,TGTGCCAGCAGATTGTCCCCTGCGAACACCGGGGAGCTGTTTTTT
TRBJ1-1,.,.,TRBV5-6,CASSFKGVGILNTEAFF,TGTGCCAGCAGCTTTAAGGGAGTGGGAATACTGAACACTGAAGCTTTCTTT
TRBJ2-7,.,.,TRBV27,CASSSSDSYEQYF,TGTGCCAGCAGTTCATCAGACAGCTACGAGCAGTACTTC
TRBJ2-7,.,TRBD2,TRBV14,CASSPSGTQQYF,TGTGCCAGCAGCCCCAGCGGGACCCAGCAGTACTTC
TRBJ1-2,once,.,TRBV9,CASSVGQTYGYTF,TGTGCCAGCAGCGTAGGACAGACCTATGGCTACACCTTC
TRBJ2-7,.,TRBD2,TRBV9,CASSPTSGILVEQYF,TGTGCCAGCAGCCCAACTAGCGGGATACTAGTCGAGCAGTACTTC
TRBJ2-7,.,TRBD1,TRBV4-3,CASSQPGQGAGEQYF,TGCGCCAGCAGCCAACCGGGACAGGGGGCCGGCGAGCAGTACTTC
TRBJ2-1,.,TRBD2,TRBV11-2,CASSLFLADHYNEQFF,TGTGCCAGCAGCTTATTTCTAGCGGACCACTACAATGAGCAGTTCTTC
TRBJ1-2,once,.,TRBV11-3,CASSSVTNGYTF,TGTGCCAGCAGCTCGGTTACTAACGGCTACACCTTC
TRBJ2-7,once,.,TRBV5-5,CASSWTGIDSYEQYF,TGTGCCAGCAGCTGGACCGGGATTGACTCCTACGAGCAGTACTTC
TRBJ1-3,.,TRBD1,TRBV7-2,CASSLATGAGNTIYF,TGTGCCAGCAGCTTAGCAACAGGGGCGGGAAACACCATATATTTT
TRBJ1-1,.,.,TRBV5-1,CASSQGVGTEAFF,TGCGCCAGCAGCCAAGGGGTCGGAACTGAAGCTTTCTTT
TRBJ2-1,.,.,TRBV7-2,CASSRRTTGVHNEQFF,TGTGCCAGCAGCCGGAGAACTACGGGAGTTCACAATGAGCAGTTCTTC
TRBJ2-3,.,.,TRBV6-5,CASMEGADTQYF,TGTGCCAGCATGGAGGGAGCAGATACGCAGTATTTT
TRBJ2-1,.,.,TRBV6-5,CASSPGMHHEQFF,TGTGCCAGCAGTCCCGGGATGCACCATGAGCAGTTCTTC
TRBJ1-4,.,.,TRBV6-5,CASSSTRGFNEKLFF,TGTGCCAGCAGCTCCACTCGGGGGTTTAATGAAAAACTGTTTTTT
TRBJ2-7,once,TRBD2,TRBV29-1,CSVGLAGFHEQYF,TGCAGCGTGGGACTAGCGGGTTTCCACGAGCAGTACTTC
TRBJ1-1,.,.,TRBV2,CAIPRAYNTEAFF,TGTGCCATACCCAGGGCATATAACACTGAAGCTTTCTTT
TRBJ2-1,once,.,TRBV4-1,CASSQDYAVSYNEQFF,TGCGCCAGCAGCCAAGACTACGCGGTCTCCTACAATGAGCAGTTCTTC
TRBJ2-2,few,.,TRBV29-1,CSVEEGAGELFF,TGCAGCGTTGAAGAAGGGGCCGGGGAGCTGTTTTTT
TRBJ2-3,.,.,TRBV14,CASSQGTTGLENTQYF,TGTGCCAGCAGCCAAGGGACGACAGGCCTTGAAAATACGCAGTATTTT
TRBJ2-1,.,.,TRBV6-5,CASSRAGEQFF,TGTGCCAGCAGCCGTGCGGGGGAGCAGTTCTTC
TRBJ2-1,.,.,TRBV7-9,CASSLNTFGFNEQFF,TGTGCCAGCAGCTTAAATACGTTTGGCTTCAATGAGCAGTTCTTC
TRBJ2-6,.,.,TRBV29-1,CSVEMAGSGANVLTF,TGCAGCGTTGAAATGGCAGGGTCTGGGGCCAACGTCCTGACTTTC
TRBJ2-2,.,TRBD1,TRBV2,CASSRDRGSANTGELFF,TGTGCCAGCAGCCGGGACAGGGGATCTGCGAACACCGGGGAGCTGTTTTTT
TRBJ2-5,.,TRBD2,TRBV18,CASSHTSGLQETQYF,TGTGCCAGCTCCCATACTAGCGGGCTCCAAGAGACCCAGTACTTC
TRBJ2-4,once,.,TRBV28,CASSLEGGDKNIQYF,TGTGCCAGCAGTTTAGAGGGCGGTGATAAAAACATTCAGTACTTC
TRBJ1-1,.,.,TRBV6-1,CASSRGDTEAFF,TGTGCCAGCAGTAGGGGTGACACTGAAGCTTTCTTT
TRBJ2-7,.,.,TRBV4-1,CASSQEGGPYEQYF,TGCGCCAGCAGCCAAGAAGGGGGACCCTACGAGCAGTACTTC